Shown below are 30 T cell receptor beta chains from a single sample sequenced in a study of T-cell memory formation after mild COVID-19. MiXCR, applied by TCRdb to the 5' RACE reads, yields one record per CDR3 protein. The sample shows some 410,000 distinct CDR3 sequences, 20% to 25% of them seen only once. Material: PBMCs or a T cell subset sorted from them (not recorded which). The receptors were gathered from an adult woman who had mild COVID-19 (a few samples of this study predate the infection). Cell type and time point are not known.

V and J are TRBV6-5 and TRBJ2-1; 7 nucleotides match TRBD1. In germline, CDR1 is MNHEY, CDR2 SVGAGI. V lost 5 bases and J lost 2; bases outside the gene matches: 6. The CDR3 is made up of 15 amino acids. The CDR3 protein is CASSDMTGTYNEQFF. The CDR3 DNA sequence: TGTGCCAGCAGTGACATGACAGGGACCTACAATGAGCAGTTCTTC.

This clonotype was detected only a few times. The chain links TRBV7-3 to TRBJ2-3; D is unresolved. The CDR3 is 12 amino acids. Trimming shortened V by 3 bases and J by 4 bases, and 5 bases separated the two germline ends. Germline lookup yields CDR1 SGHTA and CDR2 FQGTGA. The CDR3 nucleotides are TGTGCCAGCAGCTTTCTCCCAGATACGCAGTATTTT. Its translation: CASSFLPDTQYF.

This clonotype was detected a few times. The CDR3 here is CASSVGYGAPGTEAFF. CDR3 nucleotides: TGTGCCAGCAGCGTGGGGTATGGGGCTCCCGGCACTGAAGCTTTCTTT. This chain joins TRBV11-1 and TRBJ1-1; possibly TRBD1 for D (5 bases). V was clipped by 5 bases and J by 4 bases, with 20 bases between them. Per the germline V gene, CDR1 is SGHAT and CDR2 is FQDESV (reference sequence). CDR3 size: 16 residues.

V gene TRBV20-1 combines with J gene TRBJ2-7, with TRBD2 matching 7 bases. Trimming at V came to 3 bases and at J to 0 bases, leaving 8 bases not matched to a gene. The CDR3 contains 15 residues. Germline V CDR1 and CDR2: DFQATT, SNEGSKA (reference sequence). The CDR3 sequence: CSARDPSGYSYEQYF. The CDR3 DNA reads as TGCAGTGCTAGGGACCCTAGCGGTTACTCCTACGAGCAGTACTTC.

V usage is TRBV7-2 and J usage is TRBJ1-5; no reliable D call. Trimming removed 1 base at V and 4 bases at J, with 5 bases between. The CDR3 consists of 13 residues. The germline V gene has CDR1 SGHTA and CDR2 FQGNSA. The CDR3, as DNA: TGTGCCAGCAGCTTAGACTTTAATCAGCCCCAGCATTTT. Protein sequence: CASSLDFNQPQHF.

This clonotype was counted a few times. The chain couples TRBV20-1 to TRBJ1-2, with a possible D match to TRBD1 (5 bases). Trimming shortened V by 0 bases and J by 8 bases, and 10 bases separated the two germline ends. In germline, CDR1 is DFQATT, CDR2 SNEGSKA (reference sequence). CDR3 size: 12 residues. The CDR3 reads CSARDAGYGYTF. CDR3 nucleotides: TGCAGTGCTAGAGATGCAGGGTACGGCTACACCTTC.

This clonotype was seen only a few times. J is TRBJ1-5 and V is TRBV5-4; D ambiguous. Germline CDR1 and CDR2: SGHNT and YYREEE (reference sequence). The CDR3 consists of 11 residues. V lost 5 bases to trimming and J lost 6 bases, with 6 bases between them. CDR3 sequence reads: CASRYTQPQHF. The CDR3 nucleotides are TGTGCCAGCAGGTATACTCAGCCCCAGCATTTT. The complete variable domain, with remaining parts taken from reference TRBV5-4 and TRBJ1-5, reads ETGVTQSPTHLIKTRGQQVTLRCSSQSGHNTVSWYQQALGQGPQFIFQYYREEENGRGNFPPRFSGLQFPNYSSELNVNALELDDSALYLCASRYTQPQHFGDGTRLSIL.

The chain combines TRBV12-3 or TRBV12-4 with TRBJ2-3; the D gene could be TRBD1 or TRBD2 (6 bases each). The V and J ends lost 3 bases and 4 bases respectively, with 17 bases between them. This CDR3 contains 16 residues. The CDR3 region is CASSLSGPGGADTQYF. The CDR3 DNA reads as TGTGCCAGCAGTTTGAGTGGACCCGGGGGCGCAGATACGCAGTATTTT.

This chain connects TRBV7-9 to TRBJ2-2, with D uncertain. V dropped 5 bases and J dropped 8 bases, with 12 bases sitting between them. Per germline, CDR1 SEHNR and CDR2 FQNEAQ (reference sequence). The CDR3 is made up of 13 amino acids. The CDR3 sequence: CASSPPAEGELFF. Here the CDR3 DNA reads TGTGCCAGCAGCCCACCCGCGGAGGGGGAGCTGTTTTTT.

This clonotype showed up just a few times. V and J are TRBV6-5 and TRBJ2-7; no reliable D call. Germline V gives CDR1 MNHEY, CDR2 SVGAGI. The CDR3 covers 15 residues. The V gene lost 0 bases and the J gene lost 2 bases, with 11 bases spanning the gap. CDR3 sequence: CASSYSPQIAYEQYF. CDR3 sequence (DNA): TGTGCCAGCAGTTACTCGCCACAGATTGCCTACGAGCAGTACTTC.

The chain has TRBV6-6 and TRBJ1-2; 8 positions agree with TRBD1. The CDR3 contains 14 residues. The germline gives CDR1 MNHNY, CDR2 SVGAGI (reference sequence). J lost 8 bases, V lost 6 bases, and 11 bases had no gene match. The CDR3 loop reads CASRADRGGGGYTF. Written as DNA, the CDR3 is TGTGCCAGCAGAGCCGACAGGGGCGGCGGGGGCTACACCTTC.

The rearrangement joins TRBV6-5 to TRBJ2-7; 10 bases line up with TRBD1. The CDR3 contains 15 residues. In germline, CDR1 is MNHEY, CDR2 SVGAGI. V trimming: 0 bases; J trimming: 3 bases; junction bases outside the gene matches: 2. CDR3 amino acids: CASSYSGQGGYEQYF. The DNA of the CDR3 is TGTGCCAGCAGTTACTCAGGACAGGGGGGCTACGAGCAGTACTTC.

This chain connects TRBV29-1 to TRBJ1-1, with TRBD1 as a possible D gene (5 bases). The CDR3 covers 12 residues. V lost 0 bases and J lost 8, with 10 bases in between. In germline, CDR1 is SQVTM, CDR2 ANQGSEA. The CDR3 DNA sequence: TGCAGCGTTGAAGAGCTACAGGTCGAAGCTTTCTTT. Its protein is CSVEELQVEAFF.

This clonotype was detected only once. The chain is built from TRBV7-2 and TRBJ1-1; weak D call: TRBD1 (5 bases). V was trimmed by 0 bases and J by 6 bases, leaving 14 bases between them. CDR1 is SGHTA, CDR2 FQGNSA, per germline. This CDR3 has 15 residues. CDR3 protein: CASSLAPGQGAEAFF. DNA for the CDR3: TGTGCCAGCAGCTTAGCGCCGGGGCAGGGCGCTGAAGCTTTCTTT.

This clonotype came up a few times. The rearrangement joins TRBV4-1 to TRBJ2-7, with TRBD2 matching over 12 bases. The CDR3 totals 15 residues. J lost 3 bases, V lost 2 bases, and 2 bases had no gene match. Germline CDR1 and CDR2: MGHRA and YSYEKL. CDR3 sequence reads: CASSQLLAGGYEQYF. As DNA, the CDR3 is TGCGCCAGCAGCCAATTACTAGCGGGGGGCTACGAGCAGTACTTC.

Comment on this clonotype: One end of the junction is discordant with germline, which a read error may explain. The rearrangement uses TRBV7-2 and TRBJ2-2; 9 bases are shared with TRBD2. Looked up from germline, CDR1 is SGHTA and CDR2 is FQGNSA. The CDR3 loop spans 16 amino acids. CDR3 region: CASSLWREGRTGELFF. CDR3 in DNA: TGTGCCAGCAGCTTATGGCGGGAGGGCCGCACCGGTGAGCTGTTTTTT.

About this clonotype: Germline is not matched at one junction end, which may reflect a read error. The genes are TRBV5-1 and TRBJ2-1; the D is unclear. Germline CDR1 reads SGHRS; CDR2 reads YFSETQ. The CDR3 loop spans 13 amino acids. The chain's CDR3 is CASSLVVYDEQFF. Here the CDR3 DNA reads TGCGCCAGCAGCTTGGTCGTCTACGATGAGCAGTTCTTC.

The chain combines TRBV9 with TRBJ2-3, with D hard to call. V lost 7 bases, J lost 4 bases, and 4 bases lay in between. Germline V CDR1 and CDR2: SGDLS, YYNGEE. The CDR3 totals 10 residues. Here the CDR3 DNA reads TGTGCCAGCGGGTCAGATACGCAGTATTTT. Amino acids: CASGSDTQYF. Full variable domain (outside the CDR3, taken from reference TRBV9 and TRBJ2-3): DSGVTQTPKHLITATGQRVTLRCSPRSGDLSVYWYQQSLDQGLQFLIQYYNGEERAKGNILERFSAQQFPDLHSELNLSSLELGDSALYFCASGSDTQYFGPGTRLTVL.

This clonotype occurred a few times. The chain carries TRBV12-3 or TRBV12-4 and TRBJ2-5; D possibly corresponds to TRBD2 (5 bases). V was shortened by 3 bases and J by 4 bases, with 18 bases between the two germline ends. The CDR3 spans 16 residues. For the CDR3, the DNA is TGTGCCAGCAGTTTGGCAGAGAGGGCTGCCGGAGAGACCCAGTACTTC. It specifies CASSLAERAAGETQYF.

This clonotype was observed at least ten times. The chain links TRBV4-1 to TRBJ1-6; D is uncertain. There are 14 residues in the CDR3. Germline V gene data show CDR1 as MGHRA and CDR2 as YSYEKL. V dropped 1 base and J dropped 7 bases, with 8 bases sitting between them. CDR3 loop: CASSQVITNSPLHF. CDR3 sequence (DNA): TGCGCCAGCAGCCAAGTGATCACAAATTCACCCCTCCACTTT.

The sample holds a few counts of this clonotype. The V and J genes are TRBV11-2 and TRBJ2-4; 16 bases fit TRBD2. Losses at the gene ends were 3 bases for V and 6 bases for J; bases not matched to a gene: 11. Per the germline V gene, CDR1 is SGHAT and CDR2 is FQNNGV. The CDR3 is 19 amino acids. The DNA of the CDR3 is TGTGCCAGCAGCTTTCCGGGACTAGCGGGAGGGCTGTCGGGAAACATTCAGTACTTC. Its translation: CASSFPGLAGGLSGNIQYF.

This clonotype showed up just a few times. This chain links TRBV3-1 with TRBJ2-7; 11 bases match TRBD2. Looked up from germline, CDR1 is LGHDT and CDR2 is YNNKEL (reference sequence). The trim removed 3 bases at V and 3 bases at J, leaving 7 bases unmatched. CDR3 length equals 16 residues. CDR3 in amino acids: CASSQGSGGAFYEQYF. CDR3 DNA: TGTGCCAGCAGCCAGGGTAGCGGGGGGGCCTTCTACGAGCAGTACTTC.

The J gene is TRBJ1-6, the V gene TRBV12-3 or TRBV12-4, with D possibly matching TRBD1 (5 bases). The CDR3 contains 14 residues. The ends were cut back, 3 bases at V and 10 bases at J, with 13 bases in the middle. The CDR3 region has the DNA TGTGCCAGCAGTTTTGGGACTAGGAACTCACCCCTCCACTTT. Translation gives CASSFGTRNSPLHF.

The chain joins TRBV7-2 to TRBJ2-2, with 10 bases that match TRBD2. CDR1 is SGHTA, CDR2 FQGNSA, per germline. The CDR3 has 17 amino acids. Trimming removed 1 base from V and 7 bases from J; junction bases left unmatched: 9. The CDR3 loop reads CASSLVGLAGVVGELFF. The CDR3 coding sequence is TGTGCCAGCAGCTTAGTCGGGCTAGCGGGAGTGGTCGGGGAGCTGTTTTTT.

This sequence joins TRBV25-1 and TRBJ2-7; D is unclear. The CDR3 loop spans 12 amino acids. Per the germline V gene, CDR1 is MGHDK and CDR2 is SYGVNS. Trimming stripped 4 bases from V and 4 bases from J, with 8 bases between. The CDR3 sequence: CASSVSDYEQYF. The CDR3 DNA follows: TGTGCCAGCAGTGTTTCCGATTACGAGCAGTACTTC.

The V and J genes are TRBV5-1 and TRBJ1-5; D not resolved. V dropped 1 base and J dropped 0 bases, with 8 bases sitting between them. Germline V lookup: CDR1 SGHRS, CDR2 YFSETQ. The CDR3 covers 15 residues. The CDR3: CASSLFPDSNQPQHF. The DNA for the CDR3 is TGCGCCAGCAGCTTGTTCCCAGATAGCAATCAGCCCCAGCATTTT.

V usage is TRBV29-1 and J usage is TRBJ2-3; D is uncertain. The germline CDR1 and CDR2 sequences are SQVTM and ANQGSEA. The CDR3 sequence is 13 residues long. V shed 4 bases and J shed 1 base, with 9 bases lying between them. The DNA of the CDR3 is TGCAGCGTTGGTGCAGAGCGCACAGATACGCAGTATTTT. Protein sequence: CSVGAERTDTQYF.

This clonotype was found a few times. J is TRBJ1-1 and V is TRBV4-2; D is uncertain. V was trimmed by 0 bases and J by 6 bases, leaving 8 bases between them. CDR1 and CDR2 (germline): LGHNA, YNFKEQ. CDR3 size: 13 residues. The CDR3 region has the DNA TGTGCCAGCAGCCAAGATGCGGCAGCTGAAGCTTTCTTT. This encodes CASSQDAAAEAFF.

In its sample, this clonotype was seen a few times. This chain connects TRBV5-1 to TRBJ2-3; weak D call: TRBD2 (7 bases). The ends were cut back, 6 bases at V and 4 bases at J, with 15 bases in the middle. In germline, CDR1 is SGHRS, CDR2 YFSETQ. This CDR3 comprises 14 residues. Written as DNA, the CDR3 is TGCGCCAGCACGGAAGTGGGGGGGCCAGATACGCAGTATTTT. It is translated as CASTEVGGPDTQYF.

This chain joins TRBV19 and TRBJ2-5; 10 positions match TRBD2. V was clipped by 4 bases and J by 4 bases; unmatched bases: 0. There are 13 residues in the CDR3. In germline, CDR1 is LNHDA, CDR2 SQIVND (reference sequence). The DNA of the CDR3 is TGTGCCAGTAGTAGGACTAGCGGAGAGACCCAGTACTTC. As protein: CASSRTSGETQYF. The complete variable domain, with remaining parts taken from reference TRBV19 and TRBJ2-5, reads DGGITQSPKYLFRKEGQNVTLSCEQNLNHDAMYWYRQDPGQGLRLIYYSQIVNDFQKGDIAEGYSVSREKKESFPLTVTSAQKNPTAFYLCASSRTSGETQYFGPGTRLLVL.